This is a list of T cell receptor beta chains from one sample in a study of cytomegalovirus exposure and HLA in healthy donors. Data came from immunoSEQ multiplex PCR; TCRdb stores just in-frame clones and leaves some out. The sample includes around 99,000 clones, approximately 76% of them seen just once. Sample: PBMCs. These receptors originate from a woman in her 50s in good health and CMV-seropositive. The conserved cysteine and the conserved F or W are not part of the CDR3 here. The D gene is left open where the match is weak. Some rows mark clone size as missing; the rest say once, few, many or name a class of expanded clone.

clone_size d_call v_call cdr3_aa
. . TRBV19 ASSPRQPALNEKLF
. . TRBV7-9 SSSSRAPSTDTQY
. . TRBV5-1 ASRVIGQTTDTQY
. TRBD1 TRBV5-1 ASSLGTGSNQPQH
. TRBD1 TRBV28 ASRKTGSYYYEQY
. TRBD2 TRBV7-8 ASSLGVSSGGEETQY
. TRBD1 TRBV7-9 ASSYGQGANVGQPQH
. . TRBV7-2 ASSPGVINYGYT
. . TRBV6-1 ASRDRGQPQETQY
. TRBD1 TRBV7-9 ASSARQGGYEQY
. TRBD1 TRBV6-4 ASSDFTGGGYT
few . TRBV2 ASSDFLNSPLH
. . TRBV19 ASSMGGRGVYNEQF
. . TRBV7-9 ASSLSPGQGADEQY
. . TRBV28 ASESLVATDTQY
. . TRBV9 ASSVAGYTEAF
once . TRBV12-2 ASRLPAGQVNTEAF
. . TRBV27 ASSLSSGAKPQH
few . TRBV7-3 ASSLIGSSSYEQY
. TRBD2 TRBV4-3 ASSQVGREGPPYNEQF
. . TRBV4-3 ASSLEPGDYGYT
. . TRBV5-4 ASSSGGLYEQY
. . TRBV7-8 ASSRGGDGGELF
. TRBD1 TRBV18 ASSRGQGTGTEAF
once TRBD1 TRBV6-5 ASKGAGALGYT
. TRBD2 TRBV19 ASSYLAVGTDTQY
few . TRBV18 ASSPERNTEAF
. . TRBV11-1 ASSLRGKIETQY
few TRBD2 TRBV5-1 ASSSSGSTDTQY
once . TRBV28 ASSFRPGSQY
. . TRBV7-9 SSSLMMGANYGYT
. . TRBV27 ASSFGGLGEKLF
. TRBD1 TRBV5-4 ASSANGQGAYEQY
. TRBD2 TRBV2 ASRKGAGGGYEQY
. . TRBV5-1 ASGGREGNEQF
few TRBD1 TRBV29-1 SVEGAGGQETQY
. . TRBV7-9 SSSSQRVGSYNEQF
. . TRBV19 ASSIIMDTDSNQPQH
. TRBD1 TRBV5-8 ASSWGQGETDTQY
. . TRBV6-6 ASITSGANVLT
. TRBD1 TRBV6-5 ASSSGQGWDTQY
. . TRBV11-2 ASSPGREDGYT
. . TRBV2 ASSDTGEQDTQY
. TRBD1 TRBV29-1 SVSQGGTEAF
. . TRBV9 ASSVEWAGRAEAF
. . TRBV5-1 ASKQEYEQY
. TRBD2 TRBV10-3 AISETSGSYEQY
. . TRBV6-5 ASSYSWTGLNQPQH
. TRBD1 TRBV27 ASGTGDDSNQPQH
. . TRBV19 ASSMLLGPQETQY
once TRBD1 TRBV9 ASSVTGGGHEQF
. . TRBV29-1 SVLWERYGYT
. . TRBV7-2 ASSLAQGLNTEAF